Included here is one T cell receptor (beta chain) sequence, with context. Its antigen is undetermined. The table came from immunoSEQ multiplex PCR; TCRdb's copy has only in-frame clones and leaves some out. The repertoire consists of 150,000 or so clones, with around nine tenths occurring once and the leading ten covering about 4.3%. The CDR3 has 15 amino acids. Trimming removed 1 base from V and 4 bases from J, with 13 bases in between. The germline CDR1 and CDR2 sequences are LGHNA and YSLEER. This sample was included in a study of lymphopenia after photon versus proton radiotherapy. General study results and limits: Larger post-nadir TCR diversity loss correlated inversely with survival in deceased patients.

The receptor was isolated from a man aged 50 to 60 with gastric cancer. The sequences come from peripheral blood, collected from a patient treated with photon-based radiotherapy. The J gene is TRBJ1-1, the V gene TRBV4-3, with a possible D match to TRBD1 (5 bases). In DNA form, the CDR3 reads TGCGCCAGCAGCCAAGGCGGGGACGTAGGCACTGAAGCTTTCTTT. Translating it yields CASSQGGDVGTEAFF.